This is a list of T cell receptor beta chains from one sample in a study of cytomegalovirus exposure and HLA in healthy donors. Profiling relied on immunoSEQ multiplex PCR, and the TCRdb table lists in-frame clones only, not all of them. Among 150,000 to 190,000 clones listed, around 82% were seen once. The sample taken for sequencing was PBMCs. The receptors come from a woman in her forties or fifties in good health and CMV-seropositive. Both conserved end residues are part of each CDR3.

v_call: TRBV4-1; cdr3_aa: CASSQLSGELFF
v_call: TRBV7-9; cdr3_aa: CASSRENSPLHF
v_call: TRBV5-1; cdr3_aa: CASSLGGTSGGEQFF
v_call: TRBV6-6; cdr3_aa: CASSYSGGGPTDTQYF
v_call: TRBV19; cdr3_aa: CASSRGGSYNEQFF
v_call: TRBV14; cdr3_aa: CASSQDPRGGYTF
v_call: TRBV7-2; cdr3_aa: CASSLGTGELTGANVLTF
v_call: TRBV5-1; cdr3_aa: CASSLQSVSSYEQYF
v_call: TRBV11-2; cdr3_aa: CASSPQGGLYEQYF
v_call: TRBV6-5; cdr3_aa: CASSRGGELFF
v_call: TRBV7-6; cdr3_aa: CASSLADSYEQYF
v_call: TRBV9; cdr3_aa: CASSVHGNRGREKLFF
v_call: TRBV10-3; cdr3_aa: CAITGSGGHGYTF
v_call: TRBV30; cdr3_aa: CACSTGDNSPLHF
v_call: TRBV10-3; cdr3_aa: CATLAGGDTGELFF
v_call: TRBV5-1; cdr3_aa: CASSFVRGGQETQYF
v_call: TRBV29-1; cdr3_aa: CSVEGRTEAFF
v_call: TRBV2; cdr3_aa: CASRAAQGRGTGELFF
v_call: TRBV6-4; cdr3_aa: CASSDPRGGGYTF
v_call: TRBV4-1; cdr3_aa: CASSQGRAPANEQFF
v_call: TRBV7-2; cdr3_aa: CASTPGTGNNSPLHF
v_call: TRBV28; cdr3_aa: CASSPRGGDGEAGELFF
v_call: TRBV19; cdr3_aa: CASRAGGQNTEAFF
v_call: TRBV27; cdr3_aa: CASTLGAQSEQYF
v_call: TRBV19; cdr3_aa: CASRDSAYSNQPQHF
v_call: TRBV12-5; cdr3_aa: CASGLVLNLDQETQYF
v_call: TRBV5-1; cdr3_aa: CASSWGQSKSSGANVLTF
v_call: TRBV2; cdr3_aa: CASSEGSGGLYNEQFF
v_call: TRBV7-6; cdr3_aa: CASSQGQVGGYTF
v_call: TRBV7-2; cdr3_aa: CASSLARFPLHF
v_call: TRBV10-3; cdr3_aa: CATGEDWELFF
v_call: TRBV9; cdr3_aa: CASSVEPDTGELFF
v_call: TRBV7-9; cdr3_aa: CASSLGATNYGYTF
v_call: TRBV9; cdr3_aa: CASSGQGSYEQYF
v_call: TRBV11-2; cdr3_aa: CASSQMGQPTYEQYF
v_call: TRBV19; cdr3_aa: CASKSTVMNTEAFF
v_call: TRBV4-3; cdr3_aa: CASSQRRGVYNEQFF
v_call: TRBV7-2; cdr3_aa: CASSLVRGGNYGYTF
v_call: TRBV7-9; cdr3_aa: CASSLATGQGLRDTQYF
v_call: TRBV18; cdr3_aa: CASSREVGDEQYF
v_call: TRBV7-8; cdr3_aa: CASSLVRGNQPQHF
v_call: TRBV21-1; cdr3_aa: CASLISDSIILWLAKNIQYF
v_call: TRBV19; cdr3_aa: CASIQMPGQGDTEAFF
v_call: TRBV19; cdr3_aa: CASSTGQDSYEQYF